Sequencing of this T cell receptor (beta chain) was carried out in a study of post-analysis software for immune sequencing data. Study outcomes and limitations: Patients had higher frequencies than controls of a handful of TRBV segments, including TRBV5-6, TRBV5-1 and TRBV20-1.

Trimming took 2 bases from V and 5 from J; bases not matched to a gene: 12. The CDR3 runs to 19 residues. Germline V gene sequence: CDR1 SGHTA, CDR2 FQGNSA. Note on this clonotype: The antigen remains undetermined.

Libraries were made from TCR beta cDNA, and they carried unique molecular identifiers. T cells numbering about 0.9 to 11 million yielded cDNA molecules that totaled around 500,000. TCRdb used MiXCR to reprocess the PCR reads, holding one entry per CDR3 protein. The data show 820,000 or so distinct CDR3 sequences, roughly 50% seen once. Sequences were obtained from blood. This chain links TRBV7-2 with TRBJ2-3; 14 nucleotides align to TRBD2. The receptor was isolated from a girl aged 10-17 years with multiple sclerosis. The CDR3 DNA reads TGTGCCAGCAGCTTAATGGTCTCGACTAGCGGGGGGGATGTAGATACGCAGTATTTT. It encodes CASSLMVSTSGGDVDTQYF.